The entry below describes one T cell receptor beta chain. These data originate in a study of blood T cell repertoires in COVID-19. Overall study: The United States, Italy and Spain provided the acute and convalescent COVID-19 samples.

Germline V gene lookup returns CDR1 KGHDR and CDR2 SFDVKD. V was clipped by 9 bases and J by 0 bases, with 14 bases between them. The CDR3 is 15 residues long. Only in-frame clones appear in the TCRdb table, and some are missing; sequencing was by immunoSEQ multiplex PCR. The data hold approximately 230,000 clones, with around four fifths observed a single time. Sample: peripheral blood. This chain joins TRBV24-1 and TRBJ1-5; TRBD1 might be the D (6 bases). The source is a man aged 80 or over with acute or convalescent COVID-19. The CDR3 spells CATADGQISNQPQHF. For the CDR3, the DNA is TGTGCCACCGCCGACGGACAGATTAGCAATCAGCCCCAGCATTTT.